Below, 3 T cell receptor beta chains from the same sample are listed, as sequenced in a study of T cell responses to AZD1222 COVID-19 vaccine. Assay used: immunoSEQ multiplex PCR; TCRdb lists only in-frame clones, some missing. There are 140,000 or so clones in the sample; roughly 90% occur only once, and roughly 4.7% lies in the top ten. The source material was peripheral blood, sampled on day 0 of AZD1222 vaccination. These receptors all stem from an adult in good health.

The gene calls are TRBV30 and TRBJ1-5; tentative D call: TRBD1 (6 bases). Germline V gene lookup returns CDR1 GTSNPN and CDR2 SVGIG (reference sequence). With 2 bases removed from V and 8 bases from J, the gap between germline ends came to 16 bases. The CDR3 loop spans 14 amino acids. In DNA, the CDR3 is TGTGCCTGGAGTACTCCAGGGGCGCAGAAGCCCCAGCATTTT. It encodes CAWSTPGAQKPQHF.

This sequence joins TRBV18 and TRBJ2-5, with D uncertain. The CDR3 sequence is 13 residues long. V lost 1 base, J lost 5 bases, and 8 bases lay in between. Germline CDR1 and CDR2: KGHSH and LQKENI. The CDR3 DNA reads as TGTGCCAGCTCACCACAAGTCGAGGAGACCCAGTACTTC. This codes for CASSPQVEETQYF.

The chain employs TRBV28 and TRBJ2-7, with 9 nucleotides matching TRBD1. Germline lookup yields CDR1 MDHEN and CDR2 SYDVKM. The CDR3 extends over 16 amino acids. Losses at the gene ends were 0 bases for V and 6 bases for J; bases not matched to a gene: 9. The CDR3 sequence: CASSLWGGTGSLEQYF. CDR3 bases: TGTGCCAGCAGTTTATGGGGCGGGACAGGGAGCCTCGAGCAGTACTTC.